This T cell receptor beta chain appears in the sequencing data of a study of blood T cell repertoires in COVID-19. Study-level information: The United States, Italy and Spain were the sources of the acute and convalescent COVID-19 samples. The cDNA or gDNA used as material had been derived from T cells, B-cell-depleted T cells, or PBMCs.

Sequencing was performed with immunoSEQ multiplex PCR; in TCRdb, only in-frame clones are kept and a portion is missing. The repertoire consists of roughly 96,000 clones, with about 80% occurring once and the leading ten covering approximately 4%. Germline values: CDR1 SGHNT, CDR2 YYREEE (reference sequence). There are 15 residues in the CDR3. V was clipped by 3 bases and J by 4 bases, with 16 bases between them. The clonotype was recovered from a man between 60 and 75 years old with acute or convalescent COVID-19. The V call is TRBV5-4, the J call TRBJ2-5; weak D call: TRBD1 (7 bases). The sequenced sample consisted of peripheral blood. This CDR3 is CASSSSDRRGETQYF. CDR3 DNA: TGTGCCAGCAGCTCTTCGGACAGGAGGGGAGAGACCCAGTACTTC.